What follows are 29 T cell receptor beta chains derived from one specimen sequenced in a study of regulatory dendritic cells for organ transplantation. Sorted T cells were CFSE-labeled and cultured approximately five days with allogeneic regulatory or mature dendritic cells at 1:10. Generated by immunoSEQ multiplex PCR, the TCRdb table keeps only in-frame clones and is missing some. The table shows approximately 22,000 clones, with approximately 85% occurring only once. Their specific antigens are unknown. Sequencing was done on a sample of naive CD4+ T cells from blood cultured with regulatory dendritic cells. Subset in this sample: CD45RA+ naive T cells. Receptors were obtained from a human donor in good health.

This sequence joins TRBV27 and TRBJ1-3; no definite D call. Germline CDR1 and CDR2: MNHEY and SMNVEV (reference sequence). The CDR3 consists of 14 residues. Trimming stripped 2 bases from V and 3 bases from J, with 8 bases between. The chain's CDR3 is CASSLARNGNTIYF. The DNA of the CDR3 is TGTGCCAGCAGTTTAGCCAGGAATGGAAACACCATATATTTT.

Here the CDR3 DNA reads TGTGCCAGCAGCCAAGGCGGGAGGGTTCGCCACGAGCAGTACTTC. Amino acid sequence: CASSQGGRVRHEQYF. The chain is built from TRBV4-2 and TRBJ2-7; TRBD2 agrees at 9 bases. Germline V gene data show CDR1 as LGHNA and CDR2 as YNFKEQ. The CDR3 is made up of 15 amino acids. Trimming took 1 base from V and 5 from J; bases not matched to a gene: 6.

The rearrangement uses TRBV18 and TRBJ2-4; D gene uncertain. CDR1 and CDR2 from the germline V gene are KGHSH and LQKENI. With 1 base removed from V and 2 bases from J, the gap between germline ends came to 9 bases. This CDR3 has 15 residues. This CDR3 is CASSPLLRSKNIQYF. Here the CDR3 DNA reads TGTGCCAGCTCACCACTGCTCAGGTCCAAAAACATTCAGTACTTC.

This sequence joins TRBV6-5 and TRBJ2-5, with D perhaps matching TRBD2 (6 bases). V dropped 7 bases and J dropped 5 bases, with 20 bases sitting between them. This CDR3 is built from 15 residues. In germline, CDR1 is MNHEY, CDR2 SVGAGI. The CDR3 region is CASTRGLLMGETQYF. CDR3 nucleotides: TGTGCCAGCACCCGCGGACTATTAATGGGCGAGACCCAGTACTTC.

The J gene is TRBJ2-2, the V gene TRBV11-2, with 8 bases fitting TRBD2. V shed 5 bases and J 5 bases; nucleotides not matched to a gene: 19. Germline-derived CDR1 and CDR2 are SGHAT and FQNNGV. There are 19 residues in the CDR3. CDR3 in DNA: TGTGCCAGCAGCCTCGGGACTAGAAGCCTCAAAACATCAACCGGGGAGCTGTTTTTT. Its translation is CASSLGTRSLKTSTGELFF.

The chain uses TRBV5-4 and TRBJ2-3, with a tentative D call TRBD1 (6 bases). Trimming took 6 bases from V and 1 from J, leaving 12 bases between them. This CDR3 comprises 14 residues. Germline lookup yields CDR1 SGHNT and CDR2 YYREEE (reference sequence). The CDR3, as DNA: TGTGCCAGCAAGGGGGACCCAGGCACAGATACGCAGTATTTT. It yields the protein CASKGDPGTDTQYF.

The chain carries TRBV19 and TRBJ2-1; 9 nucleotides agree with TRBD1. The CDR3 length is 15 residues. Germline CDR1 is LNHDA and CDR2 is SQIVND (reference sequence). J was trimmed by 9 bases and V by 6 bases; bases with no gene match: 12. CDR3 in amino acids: CASSQPGTGSFEQFF. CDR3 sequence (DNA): TGTGCCAGTAGCCAACCCGGGACAGGGTCTTTTGAGCAGTTCTTC.

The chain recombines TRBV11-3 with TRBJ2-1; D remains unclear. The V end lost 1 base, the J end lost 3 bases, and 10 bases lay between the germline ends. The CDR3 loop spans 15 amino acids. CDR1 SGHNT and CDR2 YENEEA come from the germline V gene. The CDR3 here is CASSLGDRDYNEQFF. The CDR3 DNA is TGTGCCAGCAGCTTAGGCGATAGGGACTACAATGAGCAGTTCTTC.

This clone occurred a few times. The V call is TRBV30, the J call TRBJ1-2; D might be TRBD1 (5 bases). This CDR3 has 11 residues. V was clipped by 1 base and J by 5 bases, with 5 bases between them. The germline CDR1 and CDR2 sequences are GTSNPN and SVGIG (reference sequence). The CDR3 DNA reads TGTGCCTGGAGTGGGGGGTATGGCTACACCTTC. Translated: CAWSGGYGYTF.

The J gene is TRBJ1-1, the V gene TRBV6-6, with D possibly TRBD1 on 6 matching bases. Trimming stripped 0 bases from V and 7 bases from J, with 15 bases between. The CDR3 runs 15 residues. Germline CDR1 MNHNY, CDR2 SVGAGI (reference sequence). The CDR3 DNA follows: TGTGCCAGCAGTTACTCCCAGGGGACAAGGAATGAAGCTTTCTTT. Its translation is CASSYSQGTRNEAFF.

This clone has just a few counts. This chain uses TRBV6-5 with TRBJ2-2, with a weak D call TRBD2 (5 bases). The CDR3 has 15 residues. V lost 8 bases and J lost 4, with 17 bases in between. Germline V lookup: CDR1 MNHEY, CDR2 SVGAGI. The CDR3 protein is CASRFEGVLTGELFF. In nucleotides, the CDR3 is TGTGCCAGCCGTTTTGAGGGAGTGCTCACCGGGGAGCTGTTTTTT.

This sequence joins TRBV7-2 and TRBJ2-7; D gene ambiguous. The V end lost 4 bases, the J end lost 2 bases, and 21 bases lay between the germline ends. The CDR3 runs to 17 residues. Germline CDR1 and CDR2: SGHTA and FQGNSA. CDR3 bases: TGTGCCAGCAGCTATCCCCGAATCCGAGACAAGGCCTACGAGCAGTACTTC. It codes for CASSYPRIRDKAYEQYF. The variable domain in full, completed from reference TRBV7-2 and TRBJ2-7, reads GAGVSQSPSNKVTEKGKDVELRCDPISGHTALYWYRQSLGQGLEFLIYFQGNSAPDKSGLPSDRFSAERTGGSVSTLTIQRTQQEDSAVYLCASSYPRIRDKAYEQYFGPGTRLTVT.

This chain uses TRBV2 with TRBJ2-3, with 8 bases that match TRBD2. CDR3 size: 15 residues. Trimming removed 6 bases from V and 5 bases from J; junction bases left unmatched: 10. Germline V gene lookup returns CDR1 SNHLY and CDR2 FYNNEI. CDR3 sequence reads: CASRAGRGVLDTQYF. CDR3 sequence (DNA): TGTGCCAGCAGGGCCGGGCGGGGGGTTCTAGATACGCAGTATTTT.

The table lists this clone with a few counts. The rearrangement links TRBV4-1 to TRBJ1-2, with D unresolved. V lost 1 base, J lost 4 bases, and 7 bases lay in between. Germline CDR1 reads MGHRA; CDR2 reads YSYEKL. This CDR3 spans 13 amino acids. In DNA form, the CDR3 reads TGCGCCAGCAGCCAAGTCCAGTTCTATGGCTACACCTTC. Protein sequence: CASSQVQFYGYTF.

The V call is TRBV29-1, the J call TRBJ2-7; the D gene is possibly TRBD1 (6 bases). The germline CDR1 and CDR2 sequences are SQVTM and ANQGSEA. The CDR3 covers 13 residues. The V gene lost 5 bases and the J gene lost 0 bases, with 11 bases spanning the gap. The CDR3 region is CSVRTVLSYEQYF. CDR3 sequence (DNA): TGCAGCGTTAGGACAGTCCTCTCCTACGAGCAGTACTTC.

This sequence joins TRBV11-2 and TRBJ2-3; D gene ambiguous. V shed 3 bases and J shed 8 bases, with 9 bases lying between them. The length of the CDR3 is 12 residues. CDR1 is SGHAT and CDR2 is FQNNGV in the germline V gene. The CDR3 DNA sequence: TGTGCCAGCAGCTTTCTAGGGCGTACGCAGTATTTT. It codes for CASSFLGRTQYF.

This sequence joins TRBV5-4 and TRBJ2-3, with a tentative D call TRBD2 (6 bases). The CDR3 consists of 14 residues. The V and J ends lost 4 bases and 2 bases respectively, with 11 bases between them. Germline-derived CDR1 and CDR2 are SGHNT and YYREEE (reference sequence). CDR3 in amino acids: CASSPPGDTDTQYF. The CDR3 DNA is TGTGCCAGCAGCCCGCCGGGAGACACAGATACGCAGTATTTT.

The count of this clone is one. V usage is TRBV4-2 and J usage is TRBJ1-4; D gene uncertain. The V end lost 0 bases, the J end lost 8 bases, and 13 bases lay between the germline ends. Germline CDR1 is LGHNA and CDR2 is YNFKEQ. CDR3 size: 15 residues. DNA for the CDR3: TGTGCCAGCAGCCAAGAGCCGACCTCTATGGAAAAACTGTTTTTT. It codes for CASSQEPTSMEKLFF.

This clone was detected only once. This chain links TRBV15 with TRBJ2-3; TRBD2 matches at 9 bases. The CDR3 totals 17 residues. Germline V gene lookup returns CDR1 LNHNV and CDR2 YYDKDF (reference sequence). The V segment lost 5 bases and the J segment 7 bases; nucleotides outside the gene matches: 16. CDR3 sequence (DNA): TGTGCCACCAGCCTAAAGGCCACGGCTAGCGGGACCCATACGCAGTATTTT. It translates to CATSLKATASGTHTQYF.

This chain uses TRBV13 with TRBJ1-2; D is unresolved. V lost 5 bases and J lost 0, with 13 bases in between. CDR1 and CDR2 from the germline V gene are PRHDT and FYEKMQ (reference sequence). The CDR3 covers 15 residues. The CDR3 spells CASSTRLRSNYGYTF. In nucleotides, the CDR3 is TGTGCCAGCAGCACGAGGCTCAGATCTAACTATGGCTACACCTTC.

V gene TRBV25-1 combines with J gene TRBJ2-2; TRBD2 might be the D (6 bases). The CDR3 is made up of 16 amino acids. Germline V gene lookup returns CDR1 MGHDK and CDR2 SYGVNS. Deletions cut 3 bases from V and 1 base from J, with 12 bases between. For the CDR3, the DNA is TGTGCCAGCAGTGAGGAGGGACTCCTGAACACCGGGGAGCTGTTTTTT. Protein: CASSEEGLLNTGELFF.

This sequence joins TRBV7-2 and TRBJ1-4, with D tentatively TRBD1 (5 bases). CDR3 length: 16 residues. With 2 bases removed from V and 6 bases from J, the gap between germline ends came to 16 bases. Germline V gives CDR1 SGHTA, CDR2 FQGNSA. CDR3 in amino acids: CASSLWGSGGYEKLFF. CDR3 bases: TGTGCCAGCAGCTTATGGGGATCGGGGGGATATGAAAAACTGTTTTTT.

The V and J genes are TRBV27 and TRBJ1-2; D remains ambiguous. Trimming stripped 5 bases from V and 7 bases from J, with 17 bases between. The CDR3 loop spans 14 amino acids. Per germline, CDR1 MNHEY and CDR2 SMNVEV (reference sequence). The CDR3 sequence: CASSATLPPPGYTF. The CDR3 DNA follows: TGTGCCAGCAGTGCGACCCTTCCTCCACCTGGCTACACCTTC.

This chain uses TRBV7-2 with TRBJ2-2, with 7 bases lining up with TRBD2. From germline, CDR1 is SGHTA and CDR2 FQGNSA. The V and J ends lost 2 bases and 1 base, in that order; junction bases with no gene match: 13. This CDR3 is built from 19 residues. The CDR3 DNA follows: TGTGCCAGCAGCTTATGGGCCGGAGGGAGGGGCCAGAACACCGGGGAGCTGTTTTTT. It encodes CASSLWAGGRGQNTGELFF.

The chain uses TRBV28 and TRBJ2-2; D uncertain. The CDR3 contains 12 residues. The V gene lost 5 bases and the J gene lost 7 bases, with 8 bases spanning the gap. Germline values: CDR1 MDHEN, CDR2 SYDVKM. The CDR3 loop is CASSPPLGELFF. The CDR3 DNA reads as TGTGCCAGCAGTCCTCCTCTCGGGGAGCTGTTTTTT.

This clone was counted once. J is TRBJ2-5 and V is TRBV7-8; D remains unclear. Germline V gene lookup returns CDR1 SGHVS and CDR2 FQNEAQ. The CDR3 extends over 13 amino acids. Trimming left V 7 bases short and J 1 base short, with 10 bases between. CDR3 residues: CASNPRFQETQYF. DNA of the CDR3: TGTGCCAGCAACCCCCGGTTCCAAGAGACCCAGTACTTC.

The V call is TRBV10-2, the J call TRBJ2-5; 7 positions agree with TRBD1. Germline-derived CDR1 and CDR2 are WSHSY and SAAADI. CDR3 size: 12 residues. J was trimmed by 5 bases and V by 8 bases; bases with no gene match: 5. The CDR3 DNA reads TGCGCCAGCGCCACAGGGGAGGAGACCCAGTACTTC. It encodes CASATGEETQYF.

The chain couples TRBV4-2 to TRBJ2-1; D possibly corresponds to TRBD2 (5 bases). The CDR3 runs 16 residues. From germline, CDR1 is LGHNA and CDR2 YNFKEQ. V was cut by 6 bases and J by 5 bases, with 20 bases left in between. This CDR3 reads CASRLFGVQRNNEQFF. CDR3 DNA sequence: TGTGCCAGCAGACTCTTCGGGGTCCAAAGAAACAATGAGCAGTTCTTC.

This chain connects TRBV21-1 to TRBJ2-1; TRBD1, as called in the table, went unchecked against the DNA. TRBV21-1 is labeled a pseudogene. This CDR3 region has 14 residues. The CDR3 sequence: CASSTPDRFDEQFF. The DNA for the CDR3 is TGTGCCAGCAGCACCCCGGACAGGTTTGATGAGCAGTTCTTC.